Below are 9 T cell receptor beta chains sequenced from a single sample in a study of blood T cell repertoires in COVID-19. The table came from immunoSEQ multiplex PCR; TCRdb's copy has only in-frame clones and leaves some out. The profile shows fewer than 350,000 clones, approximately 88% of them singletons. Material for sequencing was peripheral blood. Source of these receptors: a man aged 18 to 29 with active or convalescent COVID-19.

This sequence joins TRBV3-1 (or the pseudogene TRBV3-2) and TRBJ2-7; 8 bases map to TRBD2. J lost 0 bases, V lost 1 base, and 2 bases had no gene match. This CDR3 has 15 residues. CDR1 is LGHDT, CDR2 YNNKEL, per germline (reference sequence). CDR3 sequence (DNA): TGTGCCAGCAGCCAAGGGCGGGGGGTCTCCTACGAGCAGTACTTC. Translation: CASSQGRGVSYEQYF.

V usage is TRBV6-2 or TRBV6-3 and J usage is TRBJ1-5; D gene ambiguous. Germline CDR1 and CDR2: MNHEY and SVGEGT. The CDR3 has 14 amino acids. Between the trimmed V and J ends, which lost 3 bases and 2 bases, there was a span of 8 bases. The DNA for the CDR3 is TGTGCCAGCAGTTATCTATCGGGCAATCAGCCCCAGCATTTT. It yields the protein CASSYLSGNQPQHF.

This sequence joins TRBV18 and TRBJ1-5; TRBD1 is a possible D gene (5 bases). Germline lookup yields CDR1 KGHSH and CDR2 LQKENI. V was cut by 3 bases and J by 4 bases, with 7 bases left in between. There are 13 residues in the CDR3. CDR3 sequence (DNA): TGTGCCAGCTCACCGCAGGGTAATCAGCCCCAGCATTTT. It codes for CASSPQGNQPQHF.

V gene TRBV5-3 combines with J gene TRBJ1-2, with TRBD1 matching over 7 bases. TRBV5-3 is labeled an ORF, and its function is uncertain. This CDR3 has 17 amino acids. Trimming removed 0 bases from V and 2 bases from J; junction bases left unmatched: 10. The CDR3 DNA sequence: TGTGCCAGAAGCTTGGGACGCAGGGGGGATGTGAACTATGGCTACACCTTC. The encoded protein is CARSLGRRGDVNYGYTF.

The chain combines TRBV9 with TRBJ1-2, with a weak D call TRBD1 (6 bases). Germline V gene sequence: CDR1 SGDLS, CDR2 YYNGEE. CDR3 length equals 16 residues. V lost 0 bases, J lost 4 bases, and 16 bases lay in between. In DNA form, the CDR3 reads TGTGCCAGCAGCGTAGGAACACAGGGAGTGGCCTATGGCTACACCTTC. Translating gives CASSVGTQGVAYGYTF.

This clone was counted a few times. The CDR3 is CASSYNHNQPQHF. The CDR3, as DNA: TGTGCCAGCAGTTACAATCACAATCAGCCCCAGCATTTT. V is TRBV6-5 and J is TRBJ1-5, with D unresolved. The CDR3 runs to 13 residues. V lost 2 bases and J lost 3, with 5 bases in between. Germline CDR1 MNHEY, CDR2 SVGAGI.

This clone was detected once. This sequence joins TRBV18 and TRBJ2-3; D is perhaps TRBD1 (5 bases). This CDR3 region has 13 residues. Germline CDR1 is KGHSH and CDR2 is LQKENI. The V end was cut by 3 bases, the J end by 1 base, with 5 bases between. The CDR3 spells CASSPRGTDTQYF. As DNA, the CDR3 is TGTGCCAGCTCACCCAGGGGCACAGATACGCAGTATTTT.

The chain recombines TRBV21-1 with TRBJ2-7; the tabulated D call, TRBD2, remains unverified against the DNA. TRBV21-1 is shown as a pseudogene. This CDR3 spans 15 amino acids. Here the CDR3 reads CASSKNSCPFYEQYF. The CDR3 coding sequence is TGTGCCAGCAGCAAAAACTCCTGCCCCTTCTACGAGCAGTACTTC.

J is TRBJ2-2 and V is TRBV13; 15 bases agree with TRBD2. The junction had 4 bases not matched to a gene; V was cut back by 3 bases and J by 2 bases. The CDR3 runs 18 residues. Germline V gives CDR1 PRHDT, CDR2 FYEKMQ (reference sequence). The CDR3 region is CASSLGLAGGRNTGELFF. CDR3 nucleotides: TGTGCCAGCAGCTTGGGACTAGCGGGGGGAAGAAACACCGGGGAGCTGTTTTTT.